The clone carrying this T cell receptor (beta chain) has a count of ten or more. The method for making cDNA was 5'RACE, and it used 10-nucleotide random UMIs. From 15-18 subjects, every sequencing run obtained over 200 million TCR-beta sequences. TCRdb re-analysed the 5' RACE reads in MiXCR, keeping a single row per CDR3 protein. This table has approximately 30,000 distinct CDR3 sequences, about an eighth appearing once. Noted time point: longitudinal time-point 2. It was from 2 million PBMCs stored at -80 C that the unsorted libraries were obtained. Germline V lookup: CDR1 SGHRS, CDR2 YFSETQ. V was pared by 0 bases and J by 7 bases, with 11 bases between. The CDR3 covers 14 residues. These data are taken from a study of neurological immune-mediated disorders.

Material for sequencing was PBMCs. The rearrangement joins TRBV5-1 to TRBJ2-1; D unresolved. The clonotype comes from a woman aged 40 to 50 in good health. The DNA of the CDR3 is TGCGCCAGCAGCTTGGAGGCTAGTATGAATGAGCAGTTCTTC. Amino acid sequence: CASSLEASMNEQFF.